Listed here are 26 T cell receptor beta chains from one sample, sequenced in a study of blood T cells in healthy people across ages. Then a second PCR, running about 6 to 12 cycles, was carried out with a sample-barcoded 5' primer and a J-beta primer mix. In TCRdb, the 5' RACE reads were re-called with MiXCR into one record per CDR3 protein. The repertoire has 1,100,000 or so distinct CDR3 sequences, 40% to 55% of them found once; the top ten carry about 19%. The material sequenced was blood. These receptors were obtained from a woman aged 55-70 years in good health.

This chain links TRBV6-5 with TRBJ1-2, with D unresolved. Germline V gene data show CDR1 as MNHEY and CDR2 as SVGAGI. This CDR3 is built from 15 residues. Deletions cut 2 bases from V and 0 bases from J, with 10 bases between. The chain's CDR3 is CASSYTRTTNYGYTF. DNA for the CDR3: TGTGCCAGCAGTTACACCCGTACCACTAACTATGGCTACACCTTC.

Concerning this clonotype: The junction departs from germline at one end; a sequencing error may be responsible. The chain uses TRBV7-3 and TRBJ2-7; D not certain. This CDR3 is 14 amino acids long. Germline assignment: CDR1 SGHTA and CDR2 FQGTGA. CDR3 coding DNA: TGTGCCAGCAGCCTAACACCCAACTCCTACGAGCAGTACTTC. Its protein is CASSLTPNSYEQYF.

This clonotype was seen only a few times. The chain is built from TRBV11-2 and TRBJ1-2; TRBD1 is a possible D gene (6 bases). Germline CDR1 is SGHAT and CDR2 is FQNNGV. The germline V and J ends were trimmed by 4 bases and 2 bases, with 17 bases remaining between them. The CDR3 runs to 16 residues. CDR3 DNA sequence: TGTGCCAGCAGCTATTCTACCCAGGGGACCAACTATGGCTACACCTTC. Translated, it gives CASSYSTQGTNYGYTF.

The CDR3 region is CSASYSAATNEKLFF. As DNA, the CDR3 is TGCAGTGCTAGCTATTCGGCCGCAACTAATGAAAAACTGTTTTTT. The genes are TRBV20-1 and TRBJ1-4; D is uncertain. Germline CDR1 DFQATT, CDR2 SNEGSKA (reference sequence). The CDR3 length is 15 residues. The V end was cut by 3 bases, the J end by 0 bases, with 11 bases between.

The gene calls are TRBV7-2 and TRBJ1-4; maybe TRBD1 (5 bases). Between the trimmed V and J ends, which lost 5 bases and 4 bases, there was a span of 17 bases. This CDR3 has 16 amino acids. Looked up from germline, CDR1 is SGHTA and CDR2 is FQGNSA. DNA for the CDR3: TGTGCCAGCAGCCCTCAGACCGGGACTGGTAATGAAAAACTGTTTTTT. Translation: CASSPQTGTGNEKLFF.

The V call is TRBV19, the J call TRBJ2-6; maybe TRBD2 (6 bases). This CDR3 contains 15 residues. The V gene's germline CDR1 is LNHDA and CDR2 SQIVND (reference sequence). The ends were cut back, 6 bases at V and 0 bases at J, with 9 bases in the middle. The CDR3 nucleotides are TGTGCCAGTAGGGCGGGAATCTCTGGGGCCAACGTCCTGACTTTC. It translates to CASRAGISGANVLTF.

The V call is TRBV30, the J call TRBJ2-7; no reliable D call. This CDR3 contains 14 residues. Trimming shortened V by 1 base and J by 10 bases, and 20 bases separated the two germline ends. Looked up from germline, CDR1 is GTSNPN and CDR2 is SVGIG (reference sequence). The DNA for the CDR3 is TGTGCCTGGAGTGGGGAACAGTCCAAGAGAACCCAGTACTTC. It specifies CAWSGEQSKRTQYF.

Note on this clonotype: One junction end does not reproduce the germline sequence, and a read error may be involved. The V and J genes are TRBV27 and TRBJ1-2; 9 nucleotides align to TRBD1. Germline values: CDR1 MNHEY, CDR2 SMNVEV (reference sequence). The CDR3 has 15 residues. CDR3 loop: CASSWGQGAYYDYTF. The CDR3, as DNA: TGTGCCAGCAGTTGGGGACAGGGTGCCTACTATGACTACACCTTC.

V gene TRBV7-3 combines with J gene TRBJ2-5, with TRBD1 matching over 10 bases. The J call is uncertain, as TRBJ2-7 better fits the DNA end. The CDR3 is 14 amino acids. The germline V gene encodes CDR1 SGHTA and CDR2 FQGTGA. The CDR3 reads CASSSGTGVHEQYF. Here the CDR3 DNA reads TGTGCCAGCAGCTCCGGGACAGGGGTCCACGAGCAGTACTTC.

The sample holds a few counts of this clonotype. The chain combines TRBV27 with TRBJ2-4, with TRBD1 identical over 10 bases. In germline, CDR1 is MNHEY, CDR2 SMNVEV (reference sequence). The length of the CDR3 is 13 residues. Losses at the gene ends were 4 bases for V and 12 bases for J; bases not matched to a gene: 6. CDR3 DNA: TGTGCCAGCAGTTATTCCGGGACAGGGGATCAGTACTTC. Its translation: CASSYSGTGDQYF.

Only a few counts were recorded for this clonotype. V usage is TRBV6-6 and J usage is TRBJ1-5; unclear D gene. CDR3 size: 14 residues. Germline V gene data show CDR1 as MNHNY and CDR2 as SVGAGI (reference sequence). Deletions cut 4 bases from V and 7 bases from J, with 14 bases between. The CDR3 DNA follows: TGTGCCAGCAGTTTCCGGGCCGCGGGCCAGCCCCAGCATTTT. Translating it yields CASSFRAAGQPQHF.

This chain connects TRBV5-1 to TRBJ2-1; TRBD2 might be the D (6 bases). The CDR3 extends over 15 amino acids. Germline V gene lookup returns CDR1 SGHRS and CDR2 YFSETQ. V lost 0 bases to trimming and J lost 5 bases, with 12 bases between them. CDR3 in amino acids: CASSLVAGPHNEQFF. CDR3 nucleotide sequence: TGCGCCAGCAGCTTGGTGGCGGGACCCCACAATGAGCAGTTCTTC.

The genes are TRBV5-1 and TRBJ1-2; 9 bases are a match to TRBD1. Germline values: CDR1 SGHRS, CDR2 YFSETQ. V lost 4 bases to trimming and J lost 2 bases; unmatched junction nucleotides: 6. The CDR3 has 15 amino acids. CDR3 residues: CASSLEGTGNYGYTF. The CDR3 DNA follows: TGCGCCAGCAGCCTAGAAGGGACAGGGAACTATGGCTACACCTTC.

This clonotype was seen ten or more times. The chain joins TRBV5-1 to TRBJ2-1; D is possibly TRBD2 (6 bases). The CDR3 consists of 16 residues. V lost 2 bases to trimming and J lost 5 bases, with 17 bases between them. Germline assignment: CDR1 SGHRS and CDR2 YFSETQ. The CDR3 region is CASSFTELAAHNEQFF. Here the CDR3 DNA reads TGCGCCAGCAGCTTTACGGAGTTAGCGGCCCACAATGAGCAGTTCTTC. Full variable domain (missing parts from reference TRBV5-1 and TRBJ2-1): KAGVTQTPRYLIKTRGQQVTLSCSPISGHRSVSWYQQTPGQGLQFLFEYFSETQRNKGNFPGRFSGRQFSNSRSEMNVSTLELGDSALYLCASSFTELAAHNEQFFGPGTRLTVL.

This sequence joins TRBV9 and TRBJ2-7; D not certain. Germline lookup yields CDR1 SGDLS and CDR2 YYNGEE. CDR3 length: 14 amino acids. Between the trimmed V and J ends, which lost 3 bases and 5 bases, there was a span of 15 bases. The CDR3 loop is CASSGSLVPHEQYF. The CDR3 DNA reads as TGTGCCAGCAGCGGAAGTCTAGTACCCCACGAGCAGTACTTC.

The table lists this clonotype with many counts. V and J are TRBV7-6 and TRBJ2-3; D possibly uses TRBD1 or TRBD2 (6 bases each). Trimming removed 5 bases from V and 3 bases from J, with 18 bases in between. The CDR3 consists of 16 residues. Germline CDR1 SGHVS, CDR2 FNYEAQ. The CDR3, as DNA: TGTGCCAGCAGCCCACAACGGGGGCGGGGAACAGATACGCAGTATTTT. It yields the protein CASSPQRGRGTDTQYF.

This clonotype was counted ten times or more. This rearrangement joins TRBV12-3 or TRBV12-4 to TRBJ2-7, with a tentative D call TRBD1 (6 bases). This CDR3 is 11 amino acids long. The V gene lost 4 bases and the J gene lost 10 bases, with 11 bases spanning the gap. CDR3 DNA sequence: TGTGCCAGCAGTTCTACAGGGATCCAGTACTTC. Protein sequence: CASSSTGIQYF.

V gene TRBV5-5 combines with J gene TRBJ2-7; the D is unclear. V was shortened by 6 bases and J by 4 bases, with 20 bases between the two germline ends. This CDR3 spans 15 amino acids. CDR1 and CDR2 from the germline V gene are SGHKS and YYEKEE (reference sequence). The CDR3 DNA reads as TGTGCCAGCATTCCGGGTCCCGTAGTCCGGTACGAGCAGTACGTC. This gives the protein CASIPGPVVRYEQYV.

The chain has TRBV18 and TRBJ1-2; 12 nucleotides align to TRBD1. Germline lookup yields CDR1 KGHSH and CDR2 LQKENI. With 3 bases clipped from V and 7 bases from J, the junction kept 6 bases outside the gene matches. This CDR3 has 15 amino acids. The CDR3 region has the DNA TGTGCCAGCTCACCTTCCGGGACAGGGGGCGGTGGCTACACCTTC. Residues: CASSPSGTGGGGYTF.

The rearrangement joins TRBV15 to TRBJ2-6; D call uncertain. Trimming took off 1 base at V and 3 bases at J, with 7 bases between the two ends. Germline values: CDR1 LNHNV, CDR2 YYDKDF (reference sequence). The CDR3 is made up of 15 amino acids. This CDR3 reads CATSRGSRGANVLTF. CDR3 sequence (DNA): TGTGCCACCAGCAGAGGCAGTCGTGGGGCCAACGTCCTGACTTTC.

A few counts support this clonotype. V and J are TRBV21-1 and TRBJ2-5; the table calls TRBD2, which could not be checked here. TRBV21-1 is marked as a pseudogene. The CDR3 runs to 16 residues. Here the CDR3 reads CASSFRRTFLAETQYF. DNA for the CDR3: TGTGCCAGCAGCTTTCGGAGGACCTTTCTGGCGGAGACCCAGTACTTC.

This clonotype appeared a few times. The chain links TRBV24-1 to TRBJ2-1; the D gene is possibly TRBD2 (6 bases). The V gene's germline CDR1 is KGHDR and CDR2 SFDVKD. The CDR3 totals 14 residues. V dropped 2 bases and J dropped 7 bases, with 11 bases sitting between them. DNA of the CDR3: TGTGCCACCAGTGATTGGGGTAGCGGAAATGAGCAGTTCTTC. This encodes CATSDWGSGNEQFF.

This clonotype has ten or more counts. CDR3 DNA: TGTGCCAGCAGCCTCGGCCAATTAGAGACCCAGTACTTC. As protein: CASSLGQLETQYF. This chain joins TRBV12-3 or TRBV12-4 and TRBJ2-5; D is uncertain. CDR3 size: 13 residues. The V end lost 6 bases, the J end lost 4 bases, and 12 bases lay between the germline ends.

CDR3 DNA: TGTGCCAGCAGCTCGGGCGGACAGGGCTACGAGCAGTACTTC. It codes for CASSSGGQGYEQYF. This chain connects TRBV7-8 to TRBJ2-7; 8 bases fit TRBD1. Trimming removed 4 bases from V and 3 bases from J; junction bases left unmatched: 5. The length of the CDR3 is 14 residues. CDR1 SGHVS and CDR2 FQNEAQ come from the germline V gene.

The DNA of the CDR3 is TGTGCCAGCTCACCCTCGTCGGGGACAGAGAACACTGAAGCTTTCTTT. The encoded protein is CASSPSSGTENTEAFF. The chain links TRBV18 to TRBJ1-1; TRBD1 aligns across 7 bases. V was clipped by 3 bases and J by 1 base; unmatched bases: 8. CDR1 and CDR2 from the germline V gene are KGHSH and LQKENI. This CDR3 contains 16 residues.

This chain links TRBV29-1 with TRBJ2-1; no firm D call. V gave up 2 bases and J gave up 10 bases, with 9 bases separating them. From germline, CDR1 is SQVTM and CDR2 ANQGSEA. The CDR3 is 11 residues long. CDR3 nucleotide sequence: TGCAGCGTTGAACCGCCCGTAGAGCAGTTCTTC. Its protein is CSVEPPVEQFF.